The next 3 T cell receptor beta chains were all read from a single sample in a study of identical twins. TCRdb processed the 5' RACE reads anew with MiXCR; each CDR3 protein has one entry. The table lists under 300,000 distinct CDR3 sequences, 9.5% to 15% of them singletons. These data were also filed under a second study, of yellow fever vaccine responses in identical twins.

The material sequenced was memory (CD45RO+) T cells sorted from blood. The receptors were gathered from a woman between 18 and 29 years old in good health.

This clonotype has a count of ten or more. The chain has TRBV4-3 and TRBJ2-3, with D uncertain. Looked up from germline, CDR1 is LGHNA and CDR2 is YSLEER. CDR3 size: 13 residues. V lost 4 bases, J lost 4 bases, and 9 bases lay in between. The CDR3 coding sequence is TGCGCCAGCAGCCCGGCAAGGGCAGATACGCAGTATTTT. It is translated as CASSPARADTQYF.

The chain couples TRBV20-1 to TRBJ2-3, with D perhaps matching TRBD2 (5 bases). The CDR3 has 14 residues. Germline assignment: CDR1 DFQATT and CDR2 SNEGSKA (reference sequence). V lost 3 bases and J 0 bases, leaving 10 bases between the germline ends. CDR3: CSASGSGSTDTQYF. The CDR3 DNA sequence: TGCAGTGCTAGTGGCTCGGGGAGCACAGATACGCAGTATTTT.

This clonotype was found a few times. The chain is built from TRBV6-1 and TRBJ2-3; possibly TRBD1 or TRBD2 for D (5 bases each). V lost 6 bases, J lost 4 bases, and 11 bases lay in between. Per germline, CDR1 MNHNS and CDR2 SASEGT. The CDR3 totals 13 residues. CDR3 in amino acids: CASSSMGADTQYF. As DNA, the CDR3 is TGTGCCAGCAGCTCAATGGGGGCAGATACGCAGTATTTT.